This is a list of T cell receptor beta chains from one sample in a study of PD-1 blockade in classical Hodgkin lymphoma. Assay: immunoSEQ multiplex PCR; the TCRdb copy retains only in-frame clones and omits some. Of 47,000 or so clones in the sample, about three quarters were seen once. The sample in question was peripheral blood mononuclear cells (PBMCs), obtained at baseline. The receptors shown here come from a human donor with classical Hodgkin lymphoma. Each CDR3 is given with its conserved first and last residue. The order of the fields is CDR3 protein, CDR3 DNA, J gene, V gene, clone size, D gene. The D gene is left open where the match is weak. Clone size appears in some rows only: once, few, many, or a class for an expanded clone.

CDR3aa: CASRGEYQETQYF
CDR3nt: TGTGCCAGCAGGGGGGAGTACCAAGAGACCCAGTACTTC
j_gene: TRBJ2-5
v_gene: TRBV6-5
abundance: few
d_gene: -

CDR3aa: CASGPLGQGRGETQYF
CDR3nt: TGTGCTAGTGGTCCTCTTGGACAGGGGAGGGGAGAGACCCAGTACTTC
j_gene: TRBJ2-5
v_gene: TRBV12-5
abundance: -
d_gene: TRBD1

CDR3aa: CASSFRLGTEAFF
CDR3nt: TGTGCCAGCAGCTTTCGGTTGGGCACTGAAGCTTTCTTT
j_gene: TRBJ1-1
v_gene: TRBV7-9
abundance: -
d_gene: -

CDR3aa: CAIRTDTQEGYTF
CDR3nt: TGTGCCATCAGAACTGACACCCAGGAGGGCTACACCTTC
j_gene: TRBJ1-2
v_gene: TRBV10-3
abundance: -
d_gene: -

CDR3aa: CASSQTLADLNTDTQYF
CDR3nt: TGTGCCAGCAGCCAAACCCTCGCGGACTTAAACACAGATACGCAGTATTTT
j_gene: TRBJ2-3
v_gene: TRBV14
abundance: -
d_gene: -

CDR3aa: CASSYRTGDSVRLVTQYF
CDR3nt: TGTGCCAGCAGCTACAGGACAGGGGACAGCGTGAGGCTAGTGACCCAGTACTTC
j_gene: TRBJ2-5
v_gene: TRBV7-8
abundance: -
d_gene: TRBD1

CDR3aa: CASRGSTGIDNQPQHF
CDR3nt: TGTGCCAGCAGGGGGAGTACGGGCATAGACAATCAGCCCCAGCATTTT
j_gene: TRBJ1-5
v_gene: TRBV21-1
abundance: -
d_gene: -

CDR3aa: CATTQGSSYEQYF
CDR3nt: TGTGCCACCACCCAAGGCAGCTCCTACGAGCAGTACTTC
j_gene: TRBJ2-7
v_gene: TRBV19
abundance: -
d_gene: -

CDR3aa: CASSMGLTGATEAFF
CDR3nt: TGTGCCAGTAGTATGGGCCTGACAGGGGCCACTGAAGCTTTCTTT
j_gene: TRBJ1-1
v_gene: TRBV19
abundance: -
d_gene: TRBD1

CDR3aa: CASSPMGGQETQYF
CDR3nt: TGTGCCAGCAGCCCCATGGGCGGCCAAGAGACCCAGTACTTC
j_gene: TRBJ2-5
v_gene: TRBV6-4
abundance: -
d_gene: -

CDR3aa: CASSLAETVGYTF
CDR3nt: TGTGCCAGCAGCTTGGCCGAAACAGTCGGCTACACCTTC
j_gene: TRBJ1-2
v_gene: TRBV5-6
abundance: -
d_gene: -

CDR3aa: CASSLAWGTGGSSTEKLFF
CDR3nt: TGTGCCAGCAGCTTAGCGTGGGGGACAGGGGGCTCGTCGACTGAAAAACTGTTTTTT
j_gene: TRBJ1-4
v_gene: TRBV7-9
abundance: -
d_gene: TRBD1

CDR3aa: CASSPPAGGPGYNEQFF
CDR3nt: TGTGCCAGCTCACCACCGGCGGGAGGGCCAGGATACAATGAGCAGTTCTTC
j_gene: TRBJ2-1
v_gene: TRBV18
abundance: -
d_gene: TRBD2

CDR3aa: CASRGPVRNQPQHF
CDR3nt: TGTGCCAGCAGAGGCCCTGTCAGGAATCAGCCCCAGCATTTT
j_gene: TRBJ1-5
v_gene: TRBV6-5
abundance: few
d_gene: -

CDR3aa: CASSLDGVRTAGANVLTF
CDR3nt: TGTGCCAGCAGCTTGGATGGGGTTAGGACCGCTGGGGCCAACGTCCTGACTTTC
j_gene: TRBJ2-6
v_gene: TRBV5-6
abundance: few
d_gene: -

CDR3aa: CASSVEGEAEAFF
CDR3nt: TGTGCCAGCAGCGTAGAAGGGGAGGCTGAAGCTTTCTTT
j_gene: TRBJ1-1
v_gene: TRBV9
abundance: -
d_gene: -

CDR3aa: CASSSDRTGAGRGYTF
CDR3nt: TGTGCCAGCAGTTCTGACCGGACAGGGGCCGGGAGAGGCTACACCTTC
j_gene: TRBJ1-2
v_gene: TRBV6-5
abundance: -
d_gene: TRBD1

CDR3aa: CASSFGGEEQYF
CDR3nt: TGTGCCAGCAGTTTTGGAGGGGAAGAGCAGTACTTC
j_gene: TRBJ2-7
v_gene: TRBV6-1
abundance: -
d_gene: -

CDR3aa: CASSPAEGAGGYTF
CDR3nt: TGCGCCAGCAGCCCCGCCGAAGGTGCGGGGGGCTACACCTTC
j_gene: TRBJ1-2
v_gene: TRBV5-1
abundance: -
d_gene: -

CDR3aa: CASSKGVPPEQYF
CDR3nt: TGTGCCAGCAGCAAGGGGGTGCCCCCAGAGCAGTACTTC
j_gene: TRBJ2-7
v_gene: TRBV2
abundance: -
d_gene: -

CDR3aa: CASSLSLGSPYEQYF
CDR3nt: TGTGCCAGCAGCTTAAGTCTAGGGAGCCCCTACGAGCAGTACTTC
j_gene: TRBJ2-7
v_gene: TRBV11-2
abundance: -
d_gene: -

CDR3aa: CASSYSGQDYEQYF
CDR3nt: TGTGCCAGCAGTTACTCCGGACAGGACTACGAGCAGTACTTC
j_gene: TRBJ2-7
v_gene: TRBV6-6
abundance: -
d_gene: TRBD1